This T cell receptor (beta chain) stems from a study of blood T cell repertoires in COVID-19. Participants' reported clinical history set cohort assignment. The recovered donors of Cohort 3 showed two negative PCRs, clearance, or symptom resolution. Profiled with immunoSEQ multiplex PCR; TCRdb holds only in-frame clones, not every one. The repertoire has fewer than 350,000 clones, 88% of them found once; the top ten carry around 1%. Sample: PBMCs or T cells enriched from blood (not recorded which). This sequence originates from a woman aged 25 to 39 who had recovered from COVID-19.

Here the CDR3 DNA reads TGTGCCTGGAGTGTCAACCAGGGGGGAAACACCATATATTTT. Its protein is CAWSVNQGGNTIYF. The chain couples TRBV30 to TRBJ1-3, with D maybe TRBD1 (6 bases). The germline V gene encodes CDR1 GTSNPN and CDR2 SVGIG (reference sequence). This CDR3 has 14 residues. V was shortened by 0 bases and J by 4 bases, with 10 bases between the two germline ends.